This T cell receptor beta chain stems from a study of OX40 agonist ivuxolimab in advanced cancers. Study summary: Two cutaneous melanoma patients and one hepatocellular carcinoma patient, three in all, had partial responses.

The CDR3 runs to 15 residues. The V end was cut by 5 bases, the J end by 8 bases, with 21 bases between. Germline CDR1 reads LNHDA; CDR2 reads SQIVND (reference sequence). Method: immunoSEQ multiplex PCR; TCRdb's copy keeps in-frame clones and lacks some. Of fewer than 35,000 clones in the sample, roughly 90% are singletons; the top ten hold 9.1%. The J gene is TRBJ1-2, the V gene TRBV19; tentatively, D is TRBD1 (6 bases). The TCR sequence derives from an adult with an advanced solid tumor such as melanoma, head and neck, liver or kidney cancer. Material: CD4+ or CD8+ T cells sorted from blood, obtained in a trial of the OX40 agonist ivuxolimab. CDR3 protein: CASSVHLDSSPGYTF. In DNA, the CDR3 is TGTGCCAGTAGTGTCCACCTGGACAGTAGTCCCGGCTACACCTTC.